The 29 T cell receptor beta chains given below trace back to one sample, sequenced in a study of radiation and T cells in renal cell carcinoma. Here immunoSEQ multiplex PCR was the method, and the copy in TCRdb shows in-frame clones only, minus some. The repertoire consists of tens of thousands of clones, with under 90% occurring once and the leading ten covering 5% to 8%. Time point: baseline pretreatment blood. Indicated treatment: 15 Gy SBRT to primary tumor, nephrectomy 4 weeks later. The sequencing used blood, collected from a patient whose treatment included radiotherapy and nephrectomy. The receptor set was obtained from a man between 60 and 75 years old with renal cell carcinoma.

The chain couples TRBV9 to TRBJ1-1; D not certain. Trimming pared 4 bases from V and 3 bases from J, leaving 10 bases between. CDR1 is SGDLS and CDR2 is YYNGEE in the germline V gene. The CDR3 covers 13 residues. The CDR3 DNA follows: TGTGCCAGCAGCCAGTTGGGAGACACTGAAGCTTTCTTT. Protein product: CASSQLGDTEAFF.

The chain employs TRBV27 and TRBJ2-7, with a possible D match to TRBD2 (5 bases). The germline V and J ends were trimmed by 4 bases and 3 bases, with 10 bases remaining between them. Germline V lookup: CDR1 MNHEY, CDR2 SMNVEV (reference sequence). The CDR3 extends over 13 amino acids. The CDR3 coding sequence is TGTGCCAGCAGTTATGCGGGCCGCTACGAGCAGTACTTC. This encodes CASSYAGRYEQYF.

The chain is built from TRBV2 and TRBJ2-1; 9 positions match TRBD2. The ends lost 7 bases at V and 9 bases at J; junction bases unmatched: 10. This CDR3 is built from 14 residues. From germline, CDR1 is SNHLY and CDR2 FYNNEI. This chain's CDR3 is CASKVAGGLGEQFF. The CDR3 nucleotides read TGTGCCAGCAAGGTGGCGGGAGGGCTTGGTGAGCAGTTCTTC.

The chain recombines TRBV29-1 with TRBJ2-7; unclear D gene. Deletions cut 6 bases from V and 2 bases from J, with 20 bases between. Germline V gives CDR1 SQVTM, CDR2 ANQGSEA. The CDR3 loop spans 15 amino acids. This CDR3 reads CSVTDRTTHAYEQYF. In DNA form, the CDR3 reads TGCAGCGTCACTGATCGCACAACACACGCCTACGAGCAGTACTTC.

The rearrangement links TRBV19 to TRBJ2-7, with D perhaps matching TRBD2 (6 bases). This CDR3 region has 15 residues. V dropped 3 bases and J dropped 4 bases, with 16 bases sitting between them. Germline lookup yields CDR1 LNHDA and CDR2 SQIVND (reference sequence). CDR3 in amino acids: CASSISLASPYEQYF. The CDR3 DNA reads TGTGCCAGTAGTATTTCCCTAGCGTCTCCTTACGAGCAGTACTTC.

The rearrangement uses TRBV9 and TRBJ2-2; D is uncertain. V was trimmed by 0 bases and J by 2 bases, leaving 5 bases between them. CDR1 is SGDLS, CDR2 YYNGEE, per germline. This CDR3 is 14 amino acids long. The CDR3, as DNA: TGTGCCAGCAGCGTAGCTACTAACACCGGGGAGCTGTTTTTT. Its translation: CASSVATNTGELFF.

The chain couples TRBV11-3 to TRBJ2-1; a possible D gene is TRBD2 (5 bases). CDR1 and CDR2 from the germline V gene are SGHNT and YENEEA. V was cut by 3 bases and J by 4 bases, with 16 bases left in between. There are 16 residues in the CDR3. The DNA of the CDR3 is TGTGCCAGCAGCTTCCGCAGCGGAACATCTTACAATGAGCAGTTCTTC. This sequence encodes CASSFRSGTSYNEQFF. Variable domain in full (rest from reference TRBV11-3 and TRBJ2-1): EAGVVQSPRYKIIEKKQPVAFWCNPISGHNTLYWYLQNLGQGPELLIRYENEEAVDDSQLPKDRFSAERLKGVDSTLKIQPAELGDSAVYLCASSFRSGTSYNEQFFGPGTRLTVL.

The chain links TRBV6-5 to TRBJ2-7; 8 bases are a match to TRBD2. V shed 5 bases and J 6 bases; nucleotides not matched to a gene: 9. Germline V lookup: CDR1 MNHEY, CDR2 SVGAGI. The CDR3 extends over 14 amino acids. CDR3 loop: CASSVLAGLVEQYF. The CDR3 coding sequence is TGTGCCAGCAGTGTCCTAGCGGGCCTTGTCGAGCAGTACTTC.

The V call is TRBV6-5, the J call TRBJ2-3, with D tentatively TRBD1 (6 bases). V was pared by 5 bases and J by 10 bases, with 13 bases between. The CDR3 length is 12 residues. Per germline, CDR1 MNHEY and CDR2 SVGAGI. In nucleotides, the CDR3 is TGTGCCAGCAGTCTACAGGGAACATCGCAGTATTTT. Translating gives CASSLQGTSQYF.

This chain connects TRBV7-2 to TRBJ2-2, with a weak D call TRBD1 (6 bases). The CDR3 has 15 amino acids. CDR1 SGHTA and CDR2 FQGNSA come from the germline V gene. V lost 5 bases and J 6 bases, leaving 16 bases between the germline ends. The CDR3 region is CASSLLTGPSGELFF. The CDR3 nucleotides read TGTGCCAGCAGCCTACTGACAGGACCCTCCGGGGAGCTGTTTTTT.

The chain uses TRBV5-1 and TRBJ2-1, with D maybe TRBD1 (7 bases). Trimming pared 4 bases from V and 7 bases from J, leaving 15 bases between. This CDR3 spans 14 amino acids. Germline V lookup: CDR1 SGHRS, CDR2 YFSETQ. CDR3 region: CASSVGGAGNEQFF. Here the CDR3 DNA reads TGCGCCAGCAGCGTAGGGGGCGCGGGGAATGAGCAGTTCTTC.

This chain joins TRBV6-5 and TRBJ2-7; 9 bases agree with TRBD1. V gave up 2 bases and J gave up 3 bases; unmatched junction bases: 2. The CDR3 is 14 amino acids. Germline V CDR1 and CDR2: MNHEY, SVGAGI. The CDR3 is CASSYGDRDYEQYF. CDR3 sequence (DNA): TGTGCCAGCAGTTACGGGGACAGGGACTACGAGCAGTACTTC.

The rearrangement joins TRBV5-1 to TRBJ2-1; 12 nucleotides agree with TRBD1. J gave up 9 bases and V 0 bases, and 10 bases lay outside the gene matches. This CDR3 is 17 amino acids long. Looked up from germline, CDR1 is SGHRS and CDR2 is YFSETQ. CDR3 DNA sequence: TGCGCCAGCAGCTTGGCCGCGGGGACAGGGGGCTACGGTGAGCAGTTCTTC. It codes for CASSLAAGTGGYGEQFF.

CDR3 region: CASSWTRPDEQFF. In DNA, the CDR3 is TGCGCCAGCAGCTGGACTAGGCCCGATGAGCAGTTCTTC. The chain carries TRBV5-1 and TRBJ2-1, with 7 nucleotides matching TRBD2. Germline-derived CDR1 and CDR2 are SGHRS and YFSETQ. The junction had 5 bases not matched to a gene; V was cut back by 3 bases and J by 8 bases. There are 13 residues in the CDR3.

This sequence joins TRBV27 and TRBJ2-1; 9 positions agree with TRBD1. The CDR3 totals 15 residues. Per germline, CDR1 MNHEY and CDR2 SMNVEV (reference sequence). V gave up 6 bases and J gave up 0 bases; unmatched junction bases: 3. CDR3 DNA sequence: TGTGCCAGCAGGCGGACAGGGGCCTCCTACAATGAGCAGTTCTTC. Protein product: CASRRTGASYNEQFF.

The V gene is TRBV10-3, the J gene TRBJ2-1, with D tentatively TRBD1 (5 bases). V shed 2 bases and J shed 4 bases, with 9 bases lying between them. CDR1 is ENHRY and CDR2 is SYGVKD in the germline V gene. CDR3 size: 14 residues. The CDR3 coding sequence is TGTGCCATCAGTGAGGGGGCGTTGTACAATGAGCAGTTCTTC. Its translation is CAISEGALYNEQFF.

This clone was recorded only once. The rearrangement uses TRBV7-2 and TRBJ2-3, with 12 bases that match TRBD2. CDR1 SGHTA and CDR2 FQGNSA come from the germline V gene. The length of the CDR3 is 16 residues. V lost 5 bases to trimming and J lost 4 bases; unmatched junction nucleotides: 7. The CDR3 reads CASSPLAGGPADTQYF. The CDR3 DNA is TGTGCCAGCAGCCCCCTAGCGGGAGGGCCCGCAGATACGCAGTATTTT.

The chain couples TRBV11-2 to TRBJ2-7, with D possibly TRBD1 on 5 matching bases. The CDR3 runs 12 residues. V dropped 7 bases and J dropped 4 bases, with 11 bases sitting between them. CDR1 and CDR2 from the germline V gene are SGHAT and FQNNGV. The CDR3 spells CASTGWGYEQYF. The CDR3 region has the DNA TGTGCCAGCACAGGGTGGGGATACGAGCAGTACTTC.

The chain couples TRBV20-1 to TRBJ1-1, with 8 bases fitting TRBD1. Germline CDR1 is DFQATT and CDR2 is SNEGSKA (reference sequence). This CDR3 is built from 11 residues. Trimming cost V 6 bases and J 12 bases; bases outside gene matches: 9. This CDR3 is CSAWTGRESFF. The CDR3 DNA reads TGCAGTGCGTGGACAGGGAGGGAATCTTTCTTT.

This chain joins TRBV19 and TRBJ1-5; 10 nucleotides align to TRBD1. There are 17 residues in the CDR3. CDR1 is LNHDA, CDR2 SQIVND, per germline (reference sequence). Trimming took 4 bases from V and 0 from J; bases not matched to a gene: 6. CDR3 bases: TGTGCCAGTAGTACCGGGACAGGGGCCCCTAGCAATCAGCCCCAGCATTTT. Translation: CASSTGTGAPSNQPQHF.

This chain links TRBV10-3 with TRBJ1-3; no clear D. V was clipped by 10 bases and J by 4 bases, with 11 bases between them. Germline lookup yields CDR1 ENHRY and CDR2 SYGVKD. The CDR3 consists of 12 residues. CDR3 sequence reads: CATQTDGNTIYF. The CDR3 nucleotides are TGTGCCACCCAGACGGACGGAAACACCATATATTTT.

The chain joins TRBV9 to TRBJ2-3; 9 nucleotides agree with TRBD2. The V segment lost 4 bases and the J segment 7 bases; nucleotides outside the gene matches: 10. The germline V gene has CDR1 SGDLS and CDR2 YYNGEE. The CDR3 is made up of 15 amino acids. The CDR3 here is CASSSGAGGRNTQYF. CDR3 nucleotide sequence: TGTGCCAGCAGCTCGGGGGCGGGAGGGAGGAATACGCAGTATTTT.

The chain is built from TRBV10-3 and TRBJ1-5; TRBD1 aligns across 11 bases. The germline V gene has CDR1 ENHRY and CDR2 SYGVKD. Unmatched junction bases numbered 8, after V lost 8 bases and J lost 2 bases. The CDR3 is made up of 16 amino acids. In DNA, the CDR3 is TGTGCCATCTCGGGGACAGGGGGGTCGGGCAATCAGCCCCAGCATTTT. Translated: CAISGTGGSGNQPQHF.

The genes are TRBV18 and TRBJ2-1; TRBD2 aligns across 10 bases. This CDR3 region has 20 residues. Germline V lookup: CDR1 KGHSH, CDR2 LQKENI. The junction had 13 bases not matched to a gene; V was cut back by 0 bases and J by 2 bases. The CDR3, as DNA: TGTGCCAGCTCACCACCGACGGGTAGGGCTAGCGGGAGCACCTACAATGAGCAGTTCTTC. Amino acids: CASSPPTGRASGSTYNEQFF. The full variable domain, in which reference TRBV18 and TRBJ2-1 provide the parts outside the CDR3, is NAGVMQNPRHLVRRRGQEARLRCSPMKGHSHVYWYRQLPEEGLKFMVYLQKENIIDESGMPKERFSAEFPKEGPSILRIQQVVRGDSAAYFCASSPPTGRASGSTYNEQFFGPGTRLTVL.

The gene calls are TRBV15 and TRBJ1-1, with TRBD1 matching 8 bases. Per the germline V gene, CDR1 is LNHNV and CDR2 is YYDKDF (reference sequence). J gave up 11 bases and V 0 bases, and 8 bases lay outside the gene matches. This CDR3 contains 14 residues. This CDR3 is CATSRDRPTGVAFF. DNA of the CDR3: TGTGCCACCAGCAGAGATCGTCCGACAGGGGTGGCTTTCTTT.

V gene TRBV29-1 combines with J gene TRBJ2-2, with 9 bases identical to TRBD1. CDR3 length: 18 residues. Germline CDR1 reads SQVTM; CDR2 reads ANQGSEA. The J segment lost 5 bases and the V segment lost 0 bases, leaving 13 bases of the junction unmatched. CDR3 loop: CSVEDRTNRGRTTGELFF. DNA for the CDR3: TGCAGCGTTGAAGATCGAACCAACAGGGGGCGAACTACCGGGGAGCTGTTTTTT.

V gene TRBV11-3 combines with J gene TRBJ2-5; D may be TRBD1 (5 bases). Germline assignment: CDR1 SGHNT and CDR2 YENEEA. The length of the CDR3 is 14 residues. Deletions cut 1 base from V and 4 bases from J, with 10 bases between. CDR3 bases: TGTGCCAGCAGCTTAGTGGCAGGGTCAGAGACCCAGTACTTC. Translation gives CASSLVAGSETQYF.

CDR3 nucleotide sequence: TGCGCCAGCAGCTTCGGGACTAGCGGGAGGGATTACAATGAGCAGTTCTTC. It encodes CASSFGTSGRDYNEQFF. The chain combines TRBV5-1 with TRBJ2-1; 16 nucleotides line up with TRBD2. The CDR3 length is 17 residues. With 2 bases clipped from V and 4 bases from J, the junction kept 3 bases outside the gene matches. Germline V gene lookup returns CDR1 SGHRS and CDR2 YFSETQ.

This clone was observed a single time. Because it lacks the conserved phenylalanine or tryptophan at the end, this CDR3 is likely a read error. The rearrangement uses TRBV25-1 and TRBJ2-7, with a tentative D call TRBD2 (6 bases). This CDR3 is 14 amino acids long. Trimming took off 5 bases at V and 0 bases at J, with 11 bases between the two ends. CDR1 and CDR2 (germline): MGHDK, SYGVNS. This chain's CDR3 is CASSRDGSSYEQYL. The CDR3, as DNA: TGTGCCAGCAGTCGGGACGGGAGCTCCTACGAGCAGTACCTC.